This T cell receptor (beta chain) was sequenced during a study of cytomegalovirus exposure and HLA in healthy donors. Germline loops: CDR1 SQVTM, CDR2 ANQGSEA. The CDR3 totals 13 residues. Primers included in the PCR were 60 Vbeta and 13 Jbeta primers. TCRdb's copy holds only in-frame clones and misses some; the assay was immunoSEQ multiplex PCR. The table lists approximately 100,000 clones, 70% to 85% of them singletons. The sample taken for sequencing was PBMCs. The chain uses TRBV29-1 and TRBJ2-5; TRBD1 matches at 7 bases. The J call may be mistaken, given a closer DNA end match to TRBJ2-7. This receptor was identified in a woman between 18 and 29 years old in good health and CMV-seronegative. DNA of the CDR3: TGCAGCGTTGAAGGTGAACAGGGGTACGAGCAGTACTTC. Its translation: CSVEGEQGYEQYF.